Here is one TCR beta chain with its context. Its target is unknown. Intraepithelial and lamina propria lymphocytes were freed from processed graft tissue. The data derive from a study of graft-versus-host responses after intestinal transplantation. Turning to the study itself: Transplant types were multivisceral, liver-intestinal, or isolated intestinal. Induction with anti-thymocyte globulin, then tacrolimus and steroids for roughly three years, was given to all recipients.

Findings of the study overall: Patients who carried graft-donor T cell macrochimerism also had high graft-versus-host to host-versus-graft clonal ratios in their allografts. Recipient marrow harbored GvH clones, some of which surfaced first in ileum or blood.

Assay: immunoSEQ multiplex PCR; the TCRdb copy retains only in-frame clones and omits some. The table records some 20,000 clones, around 76% of them present only once. This specimen consisted of ileum tissue, obtained around 20 days after intestinal transplant. The receptor was derived from a human patient who received an intestinal transplant, so some T cells may come from the graft donor.

The CDR3 region has the DNA TGTGCCTGGAGTTTCGGGGGAGGGGAGCTGTTTTTT. Its translation: CAWSFGGGELFF. The V call is TRBV30, the J call TRBJ2-2; a possible D gene is TRBD2 (6 bases). The CDR3 length is 12 residues. Germline lookup yields CDR1 GTSNPN and CDR2 SVGIG (reference sequence). Trimming took off 2 bases at V and 8 bases at J, with 9 bases between the two ends.